These T cell receptor beta chains were read from a single sample in a study of CD4 T cell repertoires in COVID-19. Sequencing used immunoSEQ multiplex PCR; TCRdb keeps in-frame clones, though not all of them. Here the sample spans about 24,000 clones, about 94% being singletons. The source was circulating follicular helper CD4+ T cells (cTfh) from blood, collected before the COVID-19 pandemic. Receptor source: a human donor who had COVID-19. Each CDR3 is given with its conserved first and last residue. The D gene is left open where the match is weak. The listing skips clone size in some rows; elsewhere it reads once, few, many or a size class.

v_call,clone_size,j_call,d_call,cdr3_nt,cdr3_aa
TRBV2,NA,TRBJ1-5,NA,TGTGCCAGCACTCCAGAAGACACATATAGCAATCAGCCCCAGCATTTT,CASTPEDTYSNQPQHF
TRBV11-2,NA,TRBJ2-5,TRBD2,TGTGCCAGCAGCCCGGGGGGGGCGGGAGAGACCCAGTACTTC,CASSPGGAGETQYF
TRBV9,NA,TRBJ2-1,NA,TGTGCCAGCAGCGTAGCGAGTAGAAGTCCTGAGCAGTTCTTC,CASSVASRSPEQFF
TRBV30,NA,TRBJ2-2,TRBD1,TGTGCCTGCGTGCGGACAGGGGCCGGGGAGCTGTTTTTT,CACVRTGAGELFF
TRBV7-2,NA,TRBJ2-7,NA,TGTGCCAGCAGCTTACCCCCTAGAAACGAGCAGTACTTC,CASSLPPRNEQYF
TRBV7-2,NA,TRBJ2-2,NA,TGTGCCAGCAGCTTAGGTCTTAGGGCGGGGAGAAACACCGGGGAGCTGTTTTTT,CASSLGLRAGRNTGELFF
TRBV4-2,NA,TRBJ2-1,TRBD2,TGTGCCAGCAGCCAAGATCCTAGCGGGAACGGCAATGAGCAGTTCTTC,CASSQDPSGNGNEQFF
TRBV7-2,NA,TRBJ2-7,TRBD1,TGTGCCAGCAGCCCAAACCCGGGACAGGCTGTCGGATACTTC,CASSPNPGQAVGYF
TRBV5-1,NA,TRBJ2-2,NA,TGCGCCAGCAGCTACCCATCAGGGAACACCGGGGAGCTGTTTTTT,CASSYPSGNTGELFF
TRBV30,NA,TRBJ1-4,NA,TGTGCCTGGAGGCCAGGGCATGCAACTAATGAAAAACTGTTTTTT,CAWRPGHATNEKLFF
TRBV6-1,NA,TRBJ2-3,TRBD1,TGTGCCAGCAGTGCCCAGGGGGCCTATTCCACAGATACGCAGTATTTT,CASSAQGAYSTDTQYF
TRBV29-1,once,TRBJ2-3,TRBD2,TGCAGCGCCCAAACCGCTAGCGGGAAGACAGATACGCAGTATTTT,CSAQTASGKTDTQYF
TRBV28,NA,TRBJ2-3,NA,TGTGCGAGCGTGGGGGCCTCTTACCCAGATACGCAGTATTTT,CASVGASYPDTQYF
TRBV19,NA,TRBJ1-1,TRBD1,TGTGCCAGTAGTAATAGGGACAGGCCGGGGAGGGCTTTCTTT,CASSNRDRPGRAFF
TRBV12-5,once,TRBJ1-2,NA,TGTGCTAGTGGTTCCTACAGGGAGACCTATGGCTACACCTTC,CASGSYRETYGYTF
TRBV6-5,NA,TRBJ2-5,TRBD1,TGTGCCAGCAAAGGACAGGCAGAGACCCAGTACTTC,CASKGQAETQYF
TRBV5-6,NA,TRBJ2-7,TRBD2,TGTGCCAGCAGCTATACTAGCGGGGGGGGCGAGCAGTACTTC,CASSYTSGGGEQYF
TRBV18,NA,TRBJ1-1,TRBD1,TGTGCCAGCTCACAGAAGGCCGGACAGGGGCGAACTGAAGCTTTCTTT,CASSQKAGQGRTEAFF
TRBV27,NA,TRBJ1-5,NA,TGTGCCAGCAGTACTCAGGGGTCCAATCAGCCCCAGCATTTT,CASSTQGSNQPQHF
TRBV11-2,NA,TRBJ1-1,NA,TGTGCCAGCAGCTTAGGCCGGACTGAAGCTTTCTTT,CASSLGRTEAFF
TRBV28,NA,TRBJ1-5,NA,TGTGCCAGCAGTACCGCAGACAGCTTACAGCCCCAGCATTTT,CASSTADSLQPQHF
TRBV5-8,NA,TRBJ2-7,NA,TGTGCCAGCAGCTTGTTTTCCACCGGGGACTTC,CASSLFSTGDF
TRBV6-1,NA,TRBJ2-6,NA,TGTGCCAGCAGCCCACGGGGGGCCAACGTCCTGACTTTC,CASSPRGANVLTF
TRBV10-2,NA,TRBJ2-7,TRBD1,TGCGCCAGCACCAAAGTTTCGACAGGGGGCGAGCAGTACTTC,CASTKVSTGGEQYF
TRBV7-2,once,TRBJ2-4,NA,TGTGCCAGCAGCTTACAGGGTGCAGAAAACATTCAGTACTTC,CASSLQGAENIQYF
TRBV7-2,NA,TRBJ1-3,TRBD1,TGTGCCAGCAGCCCGACAGGGGCTGGAAACACCATATATTTT,CASSPTGAGNTIYF
TRBV19,few,TRBJ2-1,TRBD2,TGTGCCAGTACCCCCGAGGGGACTAGTCGCAATGAGCAGTTCTTC,CASTPEGTSRNEQFF
TRBV6-1,NA,TRBJ2-7,NA,TGTGCCAGCATTCGGGGCTACGAGCAGTACTTC,CASIRGYEQYF
TRBV7-3,NA,TRBJ2-1,TRBD2,TGTGCCAGCAGCCAGACACTTAGCGGGGGCGTGAATGAGCAGTTCTTC,CASSQTLSGGVNEQFF